This TCR beta chain is drawn from a study of cytomegalovirus exposure and HLA in healthy donors. Study conclusions and caveats: Cytomegalovirus association was listed for 170 or so TCR beta chains.

Some clones are missing from TCRdb's copy, which holds only in-frame ones; the method was immunoSEQ multiplex PCR. The table shows fewer than 200,000 clones, with 86% occurring only once. Worth noting for this clone: Its antigen remains unidentified.

CDR1 is SGHTA and CDR2 is FQGNSA in the germline V gene. The CDR3 covers 14 residues. V gave up 7 bases and J gave up 9 bases, with 19 bases separating them. The TCR originated in a woman aged 25-40 years in good health and CMV-seronegative. The V gene is TRBV7-2, the J gene TRBJ2-1, with unresolved D. Sequencing input: PBMCs. CDR3 amino acids: CASTPVVRTGEQFF. CDR3 DNA sequence: TGTGCCAGCACCCCCGTAGTCCGGACCGGTGAGCAGTTCTTC. The variable domain in full, with the rest retrieved from reference TRBV7-2 and TRBJ2-1, is GAGVSQSPSNKVTEKGKDVELRCDPISGHTALYWYRQSLGQGLEFLIYFQGNSAPDKSGLPSDRFSAERTGGSVSTLTIQRTQQEDSAVYLCASTPVVRTGEQFFGPGTRLTVL.